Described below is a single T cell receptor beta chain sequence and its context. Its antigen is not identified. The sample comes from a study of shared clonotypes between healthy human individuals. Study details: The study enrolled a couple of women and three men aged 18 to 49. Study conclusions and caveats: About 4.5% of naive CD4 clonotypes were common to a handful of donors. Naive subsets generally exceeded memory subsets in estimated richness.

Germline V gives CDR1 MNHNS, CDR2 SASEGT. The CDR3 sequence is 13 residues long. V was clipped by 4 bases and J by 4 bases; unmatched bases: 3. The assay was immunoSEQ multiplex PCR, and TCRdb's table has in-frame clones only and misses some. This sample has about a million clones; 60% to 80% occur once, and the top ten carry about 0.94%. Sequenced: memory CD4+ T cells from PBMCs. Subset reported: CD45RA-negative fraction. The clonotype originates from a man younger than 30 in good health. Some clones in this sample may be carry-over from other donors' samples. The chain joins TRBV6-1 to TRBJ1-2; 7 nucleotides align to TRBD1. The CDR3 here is CASSAGQLYGYTF. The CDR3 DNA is TGTGCCAGCAGTGCGGGACAGCTCTATGGCTACACCTTC.